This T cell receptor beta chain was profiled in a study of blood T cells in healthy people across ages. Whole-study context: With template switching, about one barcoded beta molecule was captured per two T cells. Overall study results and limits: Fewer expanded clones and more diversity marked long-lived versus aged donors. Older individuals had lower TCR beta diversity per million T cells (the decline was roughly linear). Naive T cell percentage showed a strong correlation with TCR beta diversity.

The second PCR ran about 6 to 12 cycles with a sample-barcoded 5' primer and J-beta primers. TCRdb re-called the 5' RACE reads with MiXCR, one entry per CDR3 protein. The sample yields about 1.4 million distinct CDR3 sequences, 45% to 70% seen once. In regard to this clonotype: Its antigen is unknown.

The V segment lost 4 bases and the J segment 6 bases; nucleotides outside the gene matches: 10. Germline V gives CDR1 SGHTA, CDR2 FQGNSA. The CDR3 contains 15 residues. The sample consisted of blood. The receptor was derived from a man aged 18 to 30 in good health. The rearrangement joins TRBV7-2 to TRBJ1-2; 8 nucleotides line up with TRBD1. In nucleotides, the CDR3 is TGTGCCAGCAGCTCTGACAGGGGTCGTACACATGGCTACACCTTC. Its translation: CASSSDRGRTHGYTF.